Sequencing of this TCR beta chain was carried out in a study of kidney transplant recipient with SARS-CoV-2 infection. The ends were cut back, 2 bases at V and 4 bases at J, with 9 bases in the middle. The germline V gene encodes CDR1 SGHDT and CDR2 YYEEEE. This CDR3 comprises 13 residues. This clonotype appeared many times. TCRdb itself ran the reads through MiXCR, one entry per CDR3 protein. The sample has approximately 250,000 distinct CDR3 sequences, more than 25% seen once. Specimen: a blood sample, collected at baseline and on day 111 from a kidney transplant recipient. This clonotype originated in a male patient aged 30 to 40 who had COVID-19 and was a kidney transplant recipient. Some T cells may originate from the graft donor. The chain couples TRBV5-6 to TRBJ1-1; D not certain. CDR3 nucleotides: TGTGCCAGCAGCTTTCCACAGAGCACTGAAGCTTTCTTT. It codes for CASSFPQSTEAFF.